Each of the 30 T cell receptor beta chains below was sequenced from the same sample in a study of cytomegalovirus exposure and HLA in healthy donors. In the PCR, 60 Vbeta and 13 Jbeta primers were used. Measured with immunoSEQ multiplex PCR; TCRdb has only the in-frame clones, and not every one. The ten top clones account for about 1.7%, within a sample of about 43,000 clones. Sample: PBMCs. These receptors all come from a woman aged 25 to 39 in good health and CMV-seronegative.

The rearrangement uses TRBV18 and TRBJ2-7, with D possibly being TRBD1 (6 bases). Germline V gives CDR1 KGHSH, CDR2 LQKENI. This CDR3 is 12 amino acids long. The CDR3 sequence: CGRWGQSYEQYF. The DNA of the CDR3 is TGTGGCCGGTGGGGGCAGTCCTACGAGCAGTACTTC.

V is TRBV5-4 and J is TRBJ2-1; 8 bases line up with TRBD2. Germline assignment: CDR1 SGHNT and CDR2 YYREEE (reference sequence). V shed 2 bases, J shed 4 bases, and the junction held 5 bases outside the gene matches. This CDR3 spans 15 amino acids. This chain's CDR3 is CASSLLAAHYNEQFF. In nucleotides, the CDR3 is TGTGCCAGCAGCTTACTAGCGGCTCATTACAATGAGCAGTTCTTC.

The chain is built from TRBV6-5 and TRBJ2-7; 8 bases are a match to TRBD1. The CDR3 consists of 14 residues. CDR1 and CDR2 from the germline V gene are MNHEY and SVGAGI. V lost 2 bases and J lost 4; bases outside the gene matches: 4. The chain's CDR3 is CASSYGQGVYEQYF. DNA for the CDR3: TGTGCCAGCAGTTACGGACAGGGAGTTTACGAGCAGTACTTC.

CDR3 coding DNA: TGTGCCAGCAGTCGGGGGAGTCAGCCCCAGCATTTT. Its translation: CASSRGSQPQHF. The chain links TRBV28 to TRBJ1-5, with D possibly matching TRBD1 (5 bases). Between the trimmed V and J ends, which lost 5 bases and 6 bases, there was a span of 8 bases. CDR3 size: 12 residues. Germline CDR1 and CDR2: MDHEN and SYDVKM.

J is TRBJ2-5 and V is TRBV29-1; maybe TRBD2 (7 bases). The germline gives CDR1 SQVTM, CDR2 ANQGSEA. The V and J ends lost 4 bases and 1 base respectively, with 25 bases between them. This CDR3 contains 18 residues. The CDR3 nucleotides are TGCAGCGTTGCTAAAGGGGGACGGGGAGGGGTCAGCCAAGAGACCCAGTACTTC. It yields the protein CSVAKGGRGGVSQETQYF.

The rearrangement uses TRBV6-6 and TRBJ2-2; 9 bases align to TRBD2. Germline trimming cut 2 bases from V and 3 bases from J; bases unmatched to any gene: 4. The germline CDR1 and CDR2 sequences are MNHNY and SVGAGI (reference sequence). This CDR3 spans 16 amino acids. CDR3 residues: CASSYETSGYTGELFF. The CDR3 region has the DNA TGTGCCAGCAGTTACGAAACTAGCGGGTACACCGGGGAGCTGTTTTTT.

The rearrangement joins TRBV18 to TRBJ2-1; D ambiguous. CDR3 length: 13 residues. The germline CDR1 and CDR2 sequences are KGHSH and LQKENI. With 1 base removed from V and 4 bases from J, the gap between germline ends came to 5 bases. The CDR3 DNA sequence: TGTGCCAGCTCACCACAAGAGTACAATGAGCAGTTCTTC. Translating it yields CASSPQEYNEQFF.

J is TRBJ1-5 and V is TRBV19, with D maybe TRBD1 (5 bases). Per the germline V gene, CDR1 is LNHDA and CDR2 is SQIVND (reference sequence). This CDR3 is 15 amino acids long. Deletions cut 3 bases from V and 6 bases from J, with 15 bases between. The CDR3 loop reads CASSIDGGSVQPQHF. The CDR3 DNA follows: TGTGCCAGTAGTATCGACGGGGGGTCGGTTCAGCCCCAGCATTTT. Variable domain in full (rest from reference TRBV19 and TRBJ1-5): DGGITQSPKYLFRKEGQNVTLSCEQNLNHDAMYWYRQDPGQGLRLIYYSQIVNDFQKGDIAEGYSVSREKKESFPLTVTSAQKNPTAFYLCASSIDGGSVQPQHFGDGTRLSIL.

The chain is built from TRBV1 and TRBJ2-1; TRBD2, the table's D call, was not compared with the DNA. TRBV1 is a known pseudogene. The CDR3 is 15 residues long. The CDR3 DNA is TGCACCAGCAGCCAGGAACTAGCGCCCGACAATGAGCAGTTCTTC. This codes for CTSSQELAPDNEQFF.

This chain joins TRBV5-5 and TRBJ2-5; 9 bases match TRBD2. The CDR3 totals 16 residues. The ends lost 1 base at V and 2 bases at J; junction bases unmatched: 6. Germline loops: CDR1 SGHKS, CDR2 YYEKEE (reference sequence). CDR3 nucleotides: TGTGCCAGCAGCTTGTCTGCGGGAGGGTGGCAAGAGACCCAGTACTTC. Translating it yields CASSLSAGGWQETQYF.

This chain joins TRBV15 and TRBJ2-2; D gene unclear. Trimming left V 3 bases short and J 2 bases short, with 4 bases between. CDR3 size: 13 residues. CDR1 LNHNV and CDR2 YYDKDF come from the germline V gene (reference sequence). Here the CDR3 DNA reads TGTGCCACCAGCAGTCCAAACACCGGGGAGCTGTTTTTT. Protein sequence: CATSSPNTGELFF.

This chain uses TRBV4-3 with TRBJ2-7, with TRBD1 matching over 9 bases. This CDR3 has 17 residues. Germline CDR1 and CDR2: LGHNA and YSLEER. V lost 4 bases and J lost 1; bases outside the gene matches: 11. The CDR3 reads CASSLPIDRGKSYEQYF. CDR3 sequence (DNA): TGCGCCAGCAGCCTCCCGATCGACAGGGGGAAATCCTACGAGCAGTACTTC.

V usage is TRBV5-8 and J usage is TRBJ2-2; no reliable D call. CDR1 and CDR2 (germline): SGHTS, YDEGEE. This CDR3 comprises 15 residues. V was shortened by 1 base and J by 6 bases, with 13 bases between the two germline ends. The chain's CDR3 is CASSLLRLLSGELFF. In DNA form, the CDR3 reads TGTGCCAGCAGCTTGTTGAGACTCCTTTCCGGGGAGCTGTTTTTT.

The CDR3 sequence is CASSRTSGSHEQYF. The CDR3 nucleotides read TGTGCCAGTAGCCGGACTAGCGGGAGCCACGAGCAGTACTTC. V and J are TRBV19 and TRBJ2-7; 13 nucleotides align to TRBD2. CDR3 length: 14 amino acids. Germline assignment: CDR1 LNHDA and CDR2 SQIVND (reference sequence). J gave up 5 bases and V 6 bases, and 4 bases lay outside the gene matches.

The chain has TRBV18 and TRBJ2-1, with 12 bases that match TRBD2. The germline V gene encodes CDR1 KGHSH and CDR2 LQKENI. The CDR3 is 17 residues long. V dropped 6 bases and J dropped 0; count of bases not matched to a gene: 6. The CDR3: CASSPLTSGSSYNEQFF. The CDR3 coding sequence is TGTGCCAGCTCCCCCTTGACTAGCGGGAGCTCCTACAATGAGCAGTTCTTC.

The rearrangement links TRBV9 to TRBJ2-2; D not certain. The CDR3 sequence is 14 residues long. V was trimmed by 2 bases and J by 6 bases, leaving 11 bases between them. Germline CDR1 is SGDLS and CDR2 is YYNGEE. The CDR3 sequence is CASSVSQGPGELFF. CDR3 nucleotide sequence: TGTGCCAGCAGCGTTAGCCAAGGTCCCGGGGAGCTGTTTTTT.

V is TRBV5-1 and J is TRBJ1-1; the D gene is possibly TRBD1 (5 bases). CDR1 is SGHRS and CDR2 is YFSETQ in the germline V gene. This CDR3 region has 15 residues. The V end was cut by 4 bases, the J end by 4 bases, with 17 bases between. CDR3 sequence: CASSPTTTRGTEAFF. CDR3 bases: TGCGCCAGCAGCCCCACTACGACAAGGGGCACTGAAGCTTTCTTT.

On this clone: Other nucleotide sequences in the sample specify the same CDR3. The gene calls are TRBV4-3 and TRBJ2-6; possibly TRBD1 for D (5 bases). CDR3 length: 18 amino acids. Germline assignment: CDR1 LGHNA and CDR2 YSLEER. Trimming removed 0 bases from V and 4 bases from J, with 16 bases in between. The CDR3 DNA reads TGCGCCAGCAGCCAAGATGGGCTGGGGCAATTAGGGGCCAACGTCCTGACTTTC. This sequence encodes CASSQDGLGQLGANVLTF.

This sequence joins TRBV19 and TRBJ1-5, with D perhaps TRBD1 (5 bases). V lost 3 bases and J 3 bases, leaving 12 bases between the germline ends. In germline, CDR1 is LNHDA, CDR2 SQIVND (reference sequence). This CDR3 region has 15 residues. The CDR3, as DNA: TGTGCCAGTAGTATCTACTCAGGGTACAATCAGCCCCAGCATTTT. It yields the protein CASSIYSGYNQPQHF. Full variable domain (rest looked up from reference TRBV19 and TRBJ1-5): DGGITQSPKYLFRKEGQNVTLSCEQNLNHDAMYWYRQDPGQGLRLIYYSQIVNDFQKGDIAEGYSVSREKKESFPLTVTSAQKNPTAFYLCASSIYSGYNQPQHFGDGTRLSIL.

The chain recombines TRBV19 with TRBJ1-1; D unresolved. Germline CDR1 and CDR2: LNHDA and SQIVND (reference sequence). The CDR3 length is 13 residues. V lost 3 bases and J 3 bases, leaving 8 bases between the germline ends. In DNA form, the CDR3 reads TGTGCCAGTAGTATGTCGGGGTACACTGAAGCTTTCTTT. This encodes CASSMSGYTEAFF.

The chain joins TRBV28 to TRBJ2-2, with D possibly being TRBD1 (5 bases). Germline V lookup: CDR1 MDHEN, CDR2 SYDVKM. The CDR3 loop spans 16 amino acids. V was cut by 6 bases and J by 0 bases, with 14 bases left in between. CDR3 bases: TGTGCCAGCAGCCCCCTGGGGCTAGCGAACACCGGGGAGCTGTTTTTT. This sequence encodes CASSPLGLANTGELFF. The whole variable domain, filled in from reference TRBV28 and TRBJ2-2, reads DVKVTQSSRYLVKRTGEKVFLECVQDMDHENMFWYRQDPGLGLRLIYFSYDVKMKEKGDIPEGYSVSREKKERFSLILESASTNQTSMYLCASSPLGLANTGELFFGEGSRLTVL.

V gene TRBV6-5 combines with J gene TRBJ2-7; D is possibly TRBD2 (6 bases). The germline V gene has CDR1 MNHEY and CDR2 SVGAGI. V was trimmed by 3 bases and J by 2 bases, leaving 11 bases between them. CDR3 length: 14 amino acids. CDR3 loop: CASSYRGATYEQYF. The CDR3 DNA is TGTGCCAGCAGTTATCGCGGGGCGACCTACGAGCAGTACTTC.

The chain links TRBV20-1 to TRBJ2-1, with D hard to call. Germline assignment: CDR1 DFQATT and CDR2 SNEGSKA (reference sequence). Trimming took 1 base from V and 6 from J, leaving 4 bases between them. The CDR3 is 11 residues long. CDR3 coding DNA: TGCAGTGCTAGAGGAGGCAATGAGCAGTTCTTC. Its protein product is CSARGGNEQFF.

V gene TRBV7-2 combines with J gene TRBJ1-5; no clear D gene. The CDR3 covers 15 residues. Germline assignment: CDR1 SGHTA and CDR2 FQGNSA. Trimming pared 5 bases from V and 3 bases from J, leaving 14 bases between. The DNA for the CDR3 is TGTGCCAGCAGCCTAGGGCAGAACCTCAATCAGCCCCAGCATTTT. Encoded protein: CASSLGQNLNQPQHF.

The chain couples TRBV4-1 to TRBJ2-1; 10 nucleotides agree with TRBD2. Germline values: CDR1 MGHRA, CDR2 YSYEKL. The length of the CDR3 is 17 residues. V dropped 0 bases and J dropped 8; count of bases not matched to a gene: 10. In nucleotides, the CDR3 is TGCGCCAGCAGCCAAGACGTGACTAGCGGGCCGCTCGATGAGCAGTTCTTC. Amino acid sequence: CASSQDVTSGPLDEQFF.

V and J are TRBV5-6 and TRBJ2-6, with a weak D call TRBD2 (5 bases). The CDR3 has 18 residues. V was shortened by 1 base and J by 3 bases, with 17 bases between the two germline ends. CDR1 is SGHDT, CDR2 YYEEEE, per germline. CDR3 DNA: TGTGCCAGCAGCTTGTGGTCCACCCGGGCGGGTGGGGCCAACGTCCTGACTTTC. Translated: CASSLWSTRAGGANVLTF.

J is TRBJ1-5 and V is TRBV6-1; the match to TRBD1 covers 11 bases. V trimming: 7 bases; J trimming: 1 base; junction bases outside the gene matches: 3. Germline V gene sequence: CDR1 MNHNS, CDR2 SASEGT. The CDR3 covers 15 residues. The CDR3 DNA reads as TGTGCCAGCAAGGGGGACAGGGGGAGCAATCAGCCCCAGCATTTT. Its protein product is CASKGDRGSNQPQHF.

This chain joins TRBV6-5 and TRBJ2-2; no clear D gene. This CDR3 is built from 12 residues. V was shortened by 6 bases and J by 2 bases, with 4 bases between the two germline ends. CDR1 is MNHEY and CDR2 is SVGAGI in the germline V gene. The CDR3 coding sequence is TGTGCCAGCAGATATAACACCGGGGAGCTGTTTTTT. Amino acid sequence: CASRYNTGELFF.

The chain is built from TRBV15 and TRBJ2-7, with D hard to call. Deletions cut 1 base from V and 3 bases from J, with 7 bases between. There are 13 residues in the CDR3. Germline V gene data show CDR1 as LNHNV and CDR2 as YYDKDF (reference sequence). CDR3 protein: CATSRAGVYEQYF. CDR3 in DNA: TGTGCCACCAGCAGAGCAGGTGTCTACGAGCAGTACTTC.

V is TRBV18 and J is TRBJ2-7; 9 bases agree with TRBD2. The V and J ends lost 2 bases and 3 bases, in that order; junction bases with no gene match: 5. Germline CDR1 KGHSH, CDR2 LQKENI. The length of the CDR3 is 15 residues. This chain's CDR3 is CASSPGGLAFYEQYF. CDR3 nucleotides: TGTGCCAGCTCACCAGGGGGACTAGCCTTCTACGAGCAGTACTTC.